The clone carrying this TCR beta chain was picked up a small number of times. Antigen specificity is unknown. Documented time point: patch test 3, about 24 weeks after DPC sensitization. As for treatment: therapeutic diphenylcyclopropenone sensitization with weekly scalp DPC. V was pared by 1 base and J by 8 bases, with 9 bases between. The CDR3 covers 12 residues. From germline, CDR1 is DFQATT and CDR2 SNEGSKA (reference sequence). The sample belongs to a study of human T cells and chemical hapten exposure. Background on the study: Application of 0.01% DPC to the upper back was done by patch test, with a reading at 6 days.

One entry per CDR3 protein, called by TCRdb with MiXCR from the RACE reads. The repertoire consists of 150,000 to 200,000 distinct CDR3 sequences, with 24% occurring once and the leading ten covering 2% to 3%. General observations from the study: In comparison with controls, expanded TCRs gave rise to a significantly larger number of large CDR3 similarity clusters.

V usage is TRBV20-1 and J usage is TRBJ2-1; D is ambiguous. The specimen comprised whole blood, sampled in connection with sensitization to the hapten diphenylcyclopropenone (DPC). The origin of this receptor is a woman aged 40 to 49 with alopecia areata. Some clones in this sample may be carry-over from other donors' samples. CDR3 residues: CSARGYSDEQFF. The CDR3 bases are TGCAGTGCTAGAGGGTACTCGGATGAGCAGTTCTTC.